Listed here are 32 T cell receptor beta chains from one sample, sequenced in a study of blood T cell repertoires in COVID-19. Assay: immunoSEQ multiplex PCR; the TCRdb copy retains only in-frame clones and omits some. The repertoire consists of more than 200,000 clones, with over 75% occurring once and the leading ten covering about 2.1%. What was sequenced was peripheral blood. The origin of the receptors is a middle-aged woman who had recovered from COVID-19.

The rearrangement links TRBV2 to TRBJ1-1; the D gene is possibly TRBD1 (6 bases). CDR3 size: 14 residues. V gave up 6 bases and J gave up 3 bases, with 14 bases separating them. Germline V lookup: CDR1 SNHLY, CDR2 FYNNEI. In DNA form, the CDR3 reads TGTGCCAGCAGAAGACAGGTTCGGGACACTGAAGCTTTCTTT. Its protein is CASRRQVRDTEAFF.

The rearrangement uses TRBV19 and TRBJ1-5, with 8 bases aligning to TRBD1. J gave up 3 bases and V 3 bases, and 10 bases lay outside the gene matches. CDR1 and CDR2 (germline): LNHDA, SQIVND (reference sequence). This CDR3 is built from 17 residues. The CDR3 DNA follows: TGTGCCAGTAGTATCGGACAGGGTCCGGACTTCAATCAGCCCCAGCATTTT. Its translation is CASSIGQGPDFNQPQHF.

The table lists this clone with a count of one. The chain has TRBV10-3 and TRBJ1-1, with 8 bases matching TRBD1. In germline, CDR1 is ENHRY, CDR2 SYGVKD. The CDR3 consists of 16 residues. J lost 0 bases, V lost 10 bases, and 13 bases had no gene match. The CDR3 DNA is TGTGCCACCCAGTACTCAGGGGGCAGCATGAACACTGAAGCTTTCTTT. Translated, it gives CATQYSGGSMNTEAFF.

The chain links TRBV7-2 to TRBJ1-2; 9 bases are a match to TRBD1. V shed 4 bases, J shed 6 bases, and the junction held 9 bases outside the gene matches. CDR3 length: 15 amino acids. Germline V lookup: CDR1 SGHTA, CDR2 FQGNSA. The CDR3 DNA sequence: TGTGCCAGCAGCTGGGGACAGGGAAGAAGGGATGGCTACACCTTC. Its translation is CASSWGQGRRDGYTF.

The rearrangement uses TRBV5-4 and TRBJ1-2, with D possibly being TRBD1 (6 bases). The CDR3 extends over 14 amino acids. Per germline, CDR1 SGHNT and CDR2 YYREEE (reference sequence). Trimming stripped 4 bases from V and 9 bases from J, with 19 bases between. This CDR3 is CASSDARNRDRYTF. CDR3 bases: TGTGCCAGCAGCGACGCCCGGAACAGGGACCGCTACACCTTC.

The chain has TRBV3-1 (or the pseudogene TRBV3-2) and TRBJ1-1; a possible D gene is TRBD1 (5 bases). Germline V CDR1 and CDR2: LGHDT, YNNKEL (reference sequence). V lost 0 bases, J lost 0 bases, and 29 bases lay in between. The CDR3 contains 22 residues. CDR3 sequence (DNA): TGTGCCAGCAGCCAAGAGGCGGTGAACAGGCGAGGTAGAAGAACAATGAACACTGAAGCTTTCTTT. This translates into CASSQEAVNRRGRRTMNTEAFF.

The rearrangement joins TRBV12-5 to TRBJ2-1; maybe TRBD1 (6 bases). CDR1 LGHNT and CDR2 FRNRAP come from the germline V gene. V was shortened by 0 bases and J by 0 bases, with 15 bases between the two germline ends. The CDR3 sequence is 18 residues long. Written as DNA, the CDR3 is TGTGCTAGTGGTTTGGTACGTAAGGACAGCTTCTCCTACAATGAGCAGTTCTTC. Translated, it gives CASGLVRKDSFSYNEQFF.

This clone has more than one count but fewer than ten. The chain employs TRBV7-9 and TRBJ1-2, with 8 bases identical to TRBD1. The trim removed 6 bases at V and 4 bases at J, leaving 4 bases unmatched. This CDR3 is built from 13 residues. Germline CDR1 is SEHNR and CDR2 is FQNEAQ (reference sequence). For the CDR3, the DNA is TGTGCCAGCAGAAGGACAGGGATCTATGGCTACACCTTC. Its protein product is CASRRTGIYGYTF.

CDR3 DNA sequence: TGTGCCAGCAGTTACGATGGCGGAACCGCCACCGGGGAGCTGTTTTTT. This codes for CASSYDGGTATGELFF. The chain combines TRBV6-5 with TRBJ2-2; D not certain. Between the trimmed V and J ends, which lost 2 bases and 4 bases, there was a span of 14 bases. From germline, CDR1 is MNHEY and CDR2 SVGAGI. The CDR3 contains 16 residues.

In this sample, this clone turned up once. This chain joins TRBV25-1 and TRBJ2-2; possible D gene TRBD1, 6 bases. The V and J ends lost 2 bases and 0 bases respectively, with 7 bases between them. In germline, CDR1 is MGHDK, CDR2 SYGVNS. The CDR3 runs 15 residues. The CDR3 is CASSEGQTNTGELFF. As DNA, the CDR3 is TGTGCCAGCAGTGAAGGACAGACGAACACCGGGGAGCTGTTTTTT.

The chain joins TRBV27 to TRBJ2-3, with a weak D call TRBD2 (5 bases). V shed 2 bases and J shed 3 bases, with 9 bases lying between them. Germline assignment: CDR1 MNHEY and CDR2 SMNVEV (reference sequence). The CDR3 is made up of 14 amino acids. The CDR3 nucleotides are TGTGCCAGCAGTTTAAGAGAGGGAACAGATACGCAGTATTTT. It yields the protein CASSLREGTDTQYF.

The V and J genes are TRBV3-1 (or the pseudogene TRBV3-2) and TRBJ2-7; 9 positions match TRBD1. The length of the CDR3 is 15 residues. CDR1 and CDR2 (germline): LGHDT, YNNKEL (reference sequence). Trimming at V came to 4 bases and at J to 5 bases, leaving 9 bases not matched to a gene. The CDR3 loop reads CASSLRTGVTDEQYF. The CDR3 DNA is TGTGCCAGCAGCCTCCGGACAGGGGTGACGGACGAGCAGTACTTC.

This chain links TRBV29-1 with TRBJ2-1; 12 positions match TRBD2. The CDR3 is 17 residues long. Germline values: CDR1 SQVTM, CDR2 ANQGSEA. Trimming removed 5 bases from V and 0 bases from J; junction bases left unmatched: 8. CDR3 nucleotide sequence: TGCAGCGTTTCTCCTAGCGGGAGGGGAAGCTCCTACAATGAGCAGTTCTTC. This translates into CSVSPSGRGSSYNEQFF.

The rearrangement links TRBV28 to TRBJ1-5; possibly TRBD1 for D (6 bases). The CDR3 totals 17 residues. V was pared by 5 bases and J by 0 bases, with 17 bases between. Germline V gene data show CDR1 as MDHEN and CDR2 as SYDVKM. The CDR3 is CASSGQRTTYSNQPQHF. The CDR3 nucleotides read TGTGCCAGCAGTGGACAGAGAACGACATATAGCAATCAGCCCCAGCATTTT.

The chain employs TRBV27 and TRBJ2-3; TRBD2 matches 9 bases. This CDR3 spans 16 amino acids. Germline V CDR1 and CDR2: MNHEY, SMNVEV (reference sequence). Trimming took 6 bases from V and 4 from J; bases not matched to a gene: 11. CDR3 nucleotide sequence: TGTGCCAGCAGAAAAATAGCGGGGGCCTTGCCAGATACGCAGTATTTT. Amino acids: CASRKIAGALPDTQYF.

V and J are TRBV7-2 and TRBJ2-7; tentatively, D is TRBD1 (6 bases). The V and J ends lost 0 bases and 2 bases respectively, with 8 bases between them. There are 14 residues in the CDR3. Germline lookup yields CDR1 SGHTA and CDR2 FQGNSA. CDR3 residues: CASSLAGQTYEQYF. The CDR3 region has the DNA TGTGCCAGCAGCTTAGCGGGACAAACCTACGAGCAGTACTTC.

CDR3 in amino acids: CASSPLSRNTEAFF. The DNA for the CDR3 is TGTGCCAGCAGCCCCCTAAGCCGGAACACTGAAGCTTTCTTT. The chain uses TRBV3-1 (or the pseudogene TRBV3-2) and TRBJ1-1; D is ambiguous. Germline-derived CDR1 and CDR2 are LGHDT and YNNKEL (reference sequence). The CDR3 covers 14 residues. The V gene lost 4 bases and the J gene lost 1 base, with 10 bases spanning the gap.

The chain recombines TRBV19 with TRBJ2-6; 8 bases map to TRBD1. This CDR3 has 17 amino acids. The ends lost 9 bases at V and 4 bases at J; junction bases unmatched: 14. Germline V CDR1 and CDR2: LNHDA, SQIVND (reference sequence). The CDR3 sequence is CASSGQGSYSGANVLTF. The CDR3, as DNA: TGTGCCAGCTCCGGACAGGGAAGTTATTCAGGGGCCAACGTCCTGACTTTC.

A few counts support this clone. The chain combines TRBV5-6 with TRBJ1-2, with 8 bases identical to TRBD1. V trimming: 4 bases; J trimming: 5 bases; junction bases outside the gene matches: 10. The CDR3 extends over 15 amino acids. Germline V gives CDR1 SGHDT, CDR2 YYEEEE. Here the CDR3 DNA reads TGTGCCAGCAGCCCTACCCGGACAGGGACATATGGCTACACCTTC. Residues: CASSPTRTGTYGYTF. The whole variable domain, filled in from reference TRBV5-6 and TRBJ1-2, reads DAGVTQSPTHLIKTRGQQVTLRCSPKSGHDTVSWYQQALGQGPQFIFQYYEEEERQRGNFPDRFSGHQFPNYSSELNVNALLLGDSALYLCASSPTRTGTYGYTFGSGTRLTVV.

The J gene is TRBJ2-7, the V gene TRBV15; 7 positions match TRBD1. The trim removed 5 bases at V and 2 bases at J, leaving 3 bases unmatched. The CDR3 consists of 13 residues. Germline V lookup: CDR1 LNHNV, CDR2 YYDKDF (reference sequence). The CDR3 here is CATSEGQPYEQYF. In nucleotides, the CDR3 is TGTGCCACCAGCGAGGGACAGCCCTACGAGCAGTACTTC.

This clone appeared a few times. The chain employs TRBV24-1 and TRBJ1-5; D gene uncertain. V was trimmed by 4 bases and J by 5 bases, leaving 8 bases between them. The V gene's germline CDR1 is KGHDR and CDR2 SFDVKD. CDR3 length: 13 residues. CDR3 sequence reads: CATSEAGYQPQHF. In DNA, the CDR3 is TGTGCCACCAGTGAAGCGGGCTATCAGCCCCAGCATTTT.

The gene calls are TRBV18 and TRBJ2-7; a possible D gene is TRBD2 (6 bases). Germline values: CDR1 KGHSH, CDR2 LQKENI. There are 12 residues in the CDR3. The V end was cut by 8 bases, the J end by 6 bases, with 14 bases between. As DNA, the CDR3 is TGTGCCAGCGCGGGGCCCCTCGGCGAGCAGTACTTC. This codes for CASAGPLGEQYF.

In DNA, the CDR3 is TGTGCCAGCAGCCCCGCGGGGACAGGGAGCTACGAGCAGTACTTC. Translated: CASSPAGTGSYEQYF. The chain links TRBV7-3 to TRBJ2-7; TRBD1 matches at 9 bases. V lost 5 bases to trimming and J lost 3 bases; unmatched junction nucleotides: 8. This CDR3 has 15 residues. CDR1 is SGHTA, CDR2 FQGTGA, per germline.

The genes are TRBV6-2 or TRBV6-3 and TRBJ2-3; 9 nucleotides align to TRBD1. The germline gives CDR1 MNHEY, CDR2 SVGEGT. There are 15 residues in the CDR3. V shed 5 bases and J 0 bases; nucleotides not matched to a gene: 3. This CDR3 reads CASSRGTGSTDTQYF. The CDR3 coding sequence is TGTGCCAGCAGTAGGGGGACAGGGAGCACAGATACGCAGTATTTT.

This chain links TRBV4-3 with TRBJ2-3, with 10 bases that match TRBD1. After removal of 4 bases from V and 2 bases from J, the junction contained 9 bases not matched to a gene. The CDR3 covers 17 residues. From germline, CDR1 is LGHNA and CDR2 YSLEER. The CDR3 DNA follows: TGCGCCAGCAGCCGAGAAGCCGGGACAGGGGACACAGATACGCAGTATTTT. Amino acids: CASSREAGTGDTDTQYF.

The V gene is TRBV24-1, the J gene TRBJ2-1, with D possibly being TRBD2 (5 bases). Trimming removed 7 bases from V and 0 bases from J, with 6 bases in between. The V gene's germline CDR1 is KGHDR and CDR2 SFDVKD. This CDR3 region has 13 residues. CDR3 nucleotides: TGTGCCACCAGAGACTACTCCTACAATGAGCAGTTCTTC. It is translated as CATRDYSYNEQFF.

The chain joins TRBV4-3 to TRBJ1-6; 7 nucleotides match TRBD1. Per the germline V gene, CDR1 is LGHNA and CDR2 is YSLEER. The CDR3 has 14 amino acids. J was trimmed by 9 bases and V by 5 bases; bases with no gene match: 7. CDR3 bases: TGCGCCAGCAGCACCGACAGGGATGGTTCACCCCTCCACTTT. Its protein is CASSTDRDGSPLHF.

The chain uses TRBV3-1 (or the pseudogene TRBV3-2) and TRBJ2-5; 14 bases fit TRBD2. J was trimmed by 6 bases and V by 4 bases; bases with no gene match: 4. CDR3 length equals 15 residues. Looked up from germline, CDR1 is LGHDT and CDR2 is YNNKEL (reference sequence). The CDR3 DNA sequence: TGTGCCAGCAGCCGTAGGACTAGCGGGGGGCAGACCCAGTACTTC. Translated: CASSRRTSGGQTQYF.

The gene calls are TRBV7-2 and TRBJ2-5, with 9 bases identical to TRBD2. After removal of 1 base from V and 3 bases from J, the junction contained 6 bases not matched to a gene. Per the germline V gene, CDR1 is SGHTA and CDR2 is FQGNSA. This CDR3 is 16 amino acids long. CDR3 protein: CASSLGLGGGEETQYF. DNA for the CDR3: TGTGCCAGCAGCTTAGGTCTGGGCGGGGGGGAAGAGACCCAGTACTTC.

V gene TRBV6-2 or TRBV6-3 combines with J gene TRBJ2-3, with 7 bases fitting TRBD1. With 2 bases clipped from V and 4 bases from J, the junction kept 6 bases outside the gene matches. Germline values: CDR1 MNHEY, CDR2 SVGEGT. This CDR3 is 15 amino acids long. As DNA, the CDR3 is TGTGCCAGCAGTTACGGACAGGCAGGGGCAGATACGCAGTATTTT. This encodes CASSYGQAGADTQYF.

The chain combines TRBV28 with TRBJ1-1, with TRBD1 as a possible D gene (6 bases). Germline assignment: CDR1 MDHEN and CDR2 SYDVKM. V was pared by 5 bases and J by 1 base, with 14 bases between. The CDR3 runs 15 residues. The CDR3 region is CASSQAGAGNTEAFF. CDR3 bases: TGTGCCAGCAGTCAAGCGGGGGCCGGGAACACTGAAGCTTTCTTT.

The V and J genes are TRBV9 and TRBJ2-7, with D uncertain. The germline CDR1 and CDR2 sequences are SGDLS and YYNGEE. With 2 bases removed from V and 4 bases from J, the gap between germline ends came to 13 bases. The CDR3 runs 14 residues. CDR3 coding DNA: TGTGCCAGCAGCGTGACGGGTGGAAAGTACGAGCAGTACTTC. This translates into CASSVTGGKYEQYF.